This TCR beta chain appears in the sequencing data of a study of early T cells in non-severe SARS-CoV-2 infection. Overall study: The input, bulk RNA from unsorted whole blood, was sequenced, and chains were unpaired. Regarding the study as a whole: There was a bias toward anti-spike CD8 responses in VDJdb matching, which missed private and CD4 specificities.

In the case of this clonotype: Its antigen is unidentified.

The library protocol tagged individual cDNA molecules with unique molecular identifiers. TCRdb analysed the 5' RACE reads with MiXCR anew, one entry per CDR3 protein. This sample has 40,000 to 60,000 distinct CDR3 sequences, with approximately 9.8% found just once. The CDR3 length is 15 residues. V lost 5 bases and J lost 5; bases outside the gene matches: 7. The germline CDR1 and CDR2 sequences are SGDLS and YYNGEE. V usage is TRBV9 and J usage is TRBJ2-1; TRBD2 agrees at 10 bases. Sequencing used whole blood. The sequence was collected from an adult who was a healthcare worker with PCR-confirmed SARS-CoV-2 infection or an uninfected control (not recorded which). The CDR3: CASRIILAGNNEQFF. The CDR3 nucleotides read TGTGCCAGCAGGATAATACTAGCGGGAAACAATGAGCAGTTCTTC.